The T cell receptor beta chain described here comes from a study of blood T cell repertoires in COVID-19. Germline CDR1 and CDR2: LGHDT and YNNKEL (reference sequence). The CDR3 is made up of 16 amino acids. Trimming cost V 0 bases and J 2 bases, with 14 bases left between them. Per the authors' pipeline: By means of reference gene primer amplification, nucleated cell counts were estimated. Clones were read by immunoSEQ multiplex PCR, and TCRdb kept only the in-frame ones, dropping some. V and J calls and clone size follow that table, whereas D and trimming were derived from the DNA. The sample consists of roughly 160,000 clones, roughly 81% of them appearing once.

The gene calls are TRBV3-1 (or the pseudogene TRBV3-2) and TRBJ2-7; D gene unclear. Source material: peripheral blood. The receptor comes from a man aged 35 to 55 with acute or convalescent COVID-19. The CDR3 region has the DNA TGTGCCAGCAGCCAAGACCTACCTTCCGTTGCCTACGAGCAGTACTTC. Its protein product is CASSQDLPSVAYEQYF.